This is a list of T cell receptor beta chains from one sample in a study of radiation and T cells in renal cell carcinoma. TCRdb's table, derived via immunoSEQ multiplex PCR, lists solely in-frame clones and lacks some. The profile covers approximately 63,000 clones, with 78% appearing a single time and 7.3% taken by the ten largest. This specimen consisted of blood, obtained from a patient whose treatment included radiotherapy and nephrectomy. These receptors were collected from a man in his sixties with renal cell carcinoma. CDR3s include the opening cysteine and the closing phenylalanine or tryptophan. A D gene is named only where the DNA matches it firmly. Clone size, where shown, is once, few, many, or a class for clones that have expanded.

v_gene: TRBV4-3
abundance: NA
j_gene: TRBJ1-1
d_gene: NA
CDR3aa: CASSRPGDAEAFF
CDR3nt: TGCGCCAGCAGCCGACCAGGGGACGCTGAAGCTTTCTTT

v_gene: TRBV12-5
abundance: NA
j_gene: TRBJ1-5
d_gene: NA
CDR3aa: CASRESNQPQHF
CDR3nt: TGTGCTAGTAGGGAAAGCAATCAGCCCCAGCATTTT

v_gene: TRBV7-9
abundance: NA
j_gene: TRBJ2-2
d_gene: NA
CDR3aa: CASSYTPAGTNTGELFF
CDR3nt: TGTGCCAGCAGCTACACACCCGCGGGGACGAACACCGGGGAGCTGTTTTTT

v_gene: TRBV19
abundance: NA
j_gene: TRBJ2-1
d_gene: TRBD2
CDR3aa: CASSIGLAGLSSYNEQFF
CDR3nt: TGTGCCAGTAGTATTGGACTAGCGGGGTTGAGCTCCTACAATGAGCAGTTCTTC

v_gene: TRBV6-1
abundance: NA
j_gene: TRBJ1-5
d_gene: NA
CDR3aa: CASSDNQGGDQPQHF
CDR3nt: TGTGCCAGCAGTGATAATCAGGGAGGGGATCAGCCCCAGCATTTT

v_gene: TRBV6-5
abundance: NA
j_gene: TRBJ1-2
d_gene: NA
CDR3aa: CASSTGSSRAAGYTF
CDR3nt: TGTGCCAGCAGTACTGGGTCGTCACGGGCTGCCGGCTACACCTTC

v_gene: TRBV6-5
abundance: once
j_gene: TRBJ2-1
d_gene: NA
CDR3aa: CASRQGGGLRNEQFF
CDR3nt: TGTGCCAGCAGGCAAGGGGGGGGGCTTCGGAATGAGCAGTTCTTC

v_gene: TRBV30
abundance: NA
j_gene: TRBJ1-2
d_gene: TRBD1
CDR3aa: CASWDRRGNYGYTF
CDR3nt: TGTGCCTCATGGGACAGGCGCGGCAACTATGGCTACACCTTC

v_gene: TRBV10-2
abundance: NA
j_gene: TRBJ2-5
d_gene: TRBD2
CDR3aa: CASKISGSETQYF
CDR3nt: TGCGCCAGCAAAATTAGCGGGAGTGAGACCCAGTACTTC

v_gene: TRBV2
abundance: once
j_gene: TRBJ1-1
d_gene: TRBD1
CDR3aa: CASSPTGVGTEAFF
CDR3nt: TGTGCCAGCAGTCCCACAGGGGTAGGCACTGAAGCTTTCTTT

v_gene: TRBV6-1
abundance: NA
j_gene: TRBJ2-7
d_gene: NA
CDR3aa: CASNYGSTSEQYF
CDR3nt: TGTGCCAGCAACTATGGAAGCACCTCCGAGCAGTACTTC

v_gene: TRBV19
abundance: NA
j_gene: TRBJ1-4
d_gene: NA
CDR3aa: CASGLSANEKLFF
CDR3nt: TGTGCCAGTGGGTTATCGGCTAATGAAAAACTGTTTTTT

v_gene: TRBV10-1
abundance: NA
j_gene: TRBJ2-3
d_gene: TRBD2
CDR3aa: CASSRGLAGLTDTQYF
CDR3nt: TGCGCCAGCAGCCGCGGACTAGCGGGATTAACAGATACGCAGTATTTT

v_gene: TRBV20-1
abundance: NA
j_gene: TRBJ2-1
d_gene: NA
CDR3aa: CSAALRDEQFF
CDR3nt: TGCAGTGCCGCGCTGAGGGATGAGCAGTTCTTC

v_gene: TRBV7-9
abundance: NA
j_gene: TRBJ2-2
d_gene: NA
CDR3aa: CASSAGGPGELFF
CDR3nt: TGTGCCAGCAGCGCCGGGGGGCCCGGGGAGCTGTTTTTT